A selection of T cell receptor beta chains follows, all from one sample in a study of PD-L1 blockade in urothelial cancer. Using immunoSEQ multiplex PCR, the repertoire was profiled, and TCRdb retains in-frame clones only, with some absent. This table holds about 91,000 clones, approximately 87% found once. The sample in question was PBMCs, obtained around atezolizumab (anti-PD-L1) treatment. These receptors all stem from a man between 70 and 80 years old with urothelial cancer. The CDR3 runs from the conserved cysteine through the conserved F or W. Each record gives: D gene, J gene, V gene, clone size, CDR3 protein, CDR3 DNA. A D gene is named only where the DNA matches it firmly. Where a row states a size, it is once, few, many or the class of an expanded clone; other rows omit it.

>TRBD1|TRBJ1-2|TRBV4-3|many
CASSQETGYGYTF
TGCGCCAGCAGCCAAGAGACAGGGTATGGCTACACCTTC
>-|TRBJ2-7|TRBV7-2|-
CASSLHAGRYEQYF
TGTGCCAGCAGCCTACACGCAGGGCGATACGAGCAGTACTTC
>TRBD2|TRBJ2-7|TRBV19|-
CASSRGLAGEVSYEQYF
TGTGCCAGTAGTAGGGGACTAGCGGGGGAAGTCTCCTACGAGCAGTACTTC
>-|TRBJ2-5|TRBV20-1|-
CSAFTGETQYF
TGCAGTGCTTTCACCGGAGAGACCCAGTACTTC
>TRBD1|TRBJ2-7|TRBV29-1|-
CSVDPGQGYEQYF
TGCAGCGTTGACCCGGGACAGGGCTACGAGCAGTACTTC
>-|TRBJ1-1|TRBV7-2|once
CASSRQTSLNTEAFF
TGTGCCAGCAGCCGACAGACGAGTTTAAACACTGAAGCTTTCTTT
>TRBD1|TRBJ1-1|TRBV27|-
CASNRQGPNTEAFF
TGTGCCAGCAACAGACAGGGGCCGAACACTGAAGCTTTCTTT
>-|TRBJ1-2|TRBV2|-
CASKKSGRVDGYTF
TGTGCCAGCAAGAAATCGGGGAGGGTGGATGGCTACACCTTC
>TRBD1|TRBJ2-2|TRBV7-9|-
CASSLRTGGTGELFF
TGTGCCAGCAGCCTCCGGACAGGGGGCACCGGGGAGCTGTTTTTT
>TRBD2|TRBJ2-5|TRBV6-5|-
CASSYGSLAGQETQYF
TGTGCCAGCAGTTACGGTTCACTAGCGGGGCAAGAGACCCAGTACTTC
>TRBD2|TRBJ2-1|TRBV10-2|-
CASRHAGGGNNEQFF
TGCGCCAGCAGGCACGCGGGGGGCGGTAACAATGAGCAGTTCTTC
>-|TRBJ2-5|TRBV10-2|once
CASSSRSGETQYF
TGCGCCAGCAGTTCCCGATCGGGGGAGACCCAGTACTTC
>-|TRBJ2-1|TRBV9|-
CASTPGGNEQFF
TGTGCCAGCACCCCAGGAGGTAATGAGCAGTTCTTC
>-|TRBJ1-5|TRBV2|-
CASSESHGGRDQPQHF
TGTGCCAGCAGTGAATCACACGGGGGGCGCGATCAGCCCCAGCATTTT
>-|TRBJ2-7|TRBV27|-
CASSLRGIGSYEQYF
TGTGCCAGCAGTTTACGGGGGATAGGCTCCTACGAGCAGTACTTC
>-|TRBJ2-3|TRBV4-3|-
CASSPRELDTQYF
TGCGCCAGCAGCCCACGGGAGCTAGATACGCAGTATTTT
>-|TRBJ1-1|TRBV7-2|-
CASSLALLNTEAFF
TGTGCCAGCAGCTTAGCGCTATTGAACACTGAAGCTTTCTTT
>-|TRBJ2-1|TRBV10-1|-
CAKGGDNEQFF
TGCGCCAAAGGAGGGGACAATGAGCAGTTCTTC
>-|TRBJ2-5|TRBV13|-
CASGYSKETQYF
TGTGCCAGCGGCTACTCTAAGGAGACCCAGTACTTC
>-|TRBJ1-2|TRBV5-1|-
CASSVFGGDGYTF
TGCGCCAGCAGCGTCTTCGGAGGGGATGGCTACACCTTC
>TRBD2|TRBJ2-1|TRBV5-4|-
CASSLTIAGSSYNEQFF
TGTGCCAGCAGCTTGACAATAGCGGGAAGCTCCTACAATGAGCAGTTCTTC
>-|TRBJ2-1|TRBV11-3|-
CASSPRGAGIKSSYNEQFF
TGTGCCAGCAGCCCCCGGGGGGCCGGAATAAAGAGCTCCTACAATGAGCAGTTCTTC
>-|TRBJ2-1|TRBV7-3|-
CASSLGPVFNNEQFF
TGTGCCAGCAGCTTGGGCCCCGTTTTCAACAATGAGCAGTTCTTC
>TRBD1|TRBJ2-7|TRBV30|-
CAWSSGQGTLYEQYF
TGTGCCTGGAGCTCGGGACAGGGGACTTTGTACGAGCAGTACTTC
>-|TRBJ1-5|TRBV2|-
CASSEQGQGNQPQHF
TGTGCCAGCAGTGAACAGGGACAAGGAAATCAGCCCCAGCATTTT
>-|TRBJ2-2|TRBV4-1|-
CASSQDRGELFF
TGCGCCAGCAGCCAAGATCGGGGGGAGCTGTTTTTT
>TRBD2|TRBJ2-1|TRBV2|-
CASKQSSGGAGNEQFF
TGTGCCAGCAAGCAAAGTAGCGGGGGGGCCGGCAATGAGCAGTTCTTC
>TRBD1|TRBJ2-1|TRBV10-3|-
CAISGTGQSNEQFF
TGTGCCATCTCCGGGACAGGGCAGTCCAATGAGCAGTTCTTC
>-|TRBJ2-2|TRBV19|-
CASRSGNRGTNTGELFF
TGTGCCAGTAGGAGCGGAAATCGTGGGACGAACACCGGGGAGCTGTTTTTT
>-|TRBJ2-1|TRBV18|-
CASSGGYNEQFF
TGTGCCAGCTCCGGAGGGTACAATGAGCAGTTCTTC
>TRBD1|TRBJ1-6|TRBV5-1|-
CASSFTGGSNSPLHF
TGCGCCAGCAGCTTCACAGGGGGAAGTAATTCACCCCTCCACTTT
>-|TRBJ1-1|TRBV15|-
CATSPQTGYSEAFF
TGTGCCACCAGCCCCCAAACGGGGTACTCTGAAGCTTTCTTT
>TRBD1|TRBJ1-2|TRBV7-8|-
CASSQGTGGAGYGYTF
TGTGCCAGCAGCCAAGGGACAGGGGGCGCGGGCTATGGCTACACCTTC
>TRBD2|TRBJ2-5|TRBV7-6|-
CASSSRTSGGAETQYF
TGTGCCAGCAGCTCGCGGACTAGCGGGGGGGCCGAGACCCAGTACTTC
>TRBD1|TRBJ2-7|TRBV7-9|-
CASSLRDSESSYEQYF
TGTGCCAGCAGCTTAAGGGACAGCGAGAGCTCCTACGAGCAGTACTTC
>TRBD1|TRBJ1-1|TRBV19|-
CASSTGDRGEAFF
TGTGCCAGTAGTACGGGCGACAGGGGTGAAGCTTTCTTT
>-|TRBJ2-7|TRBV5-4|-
CASSRLQGPEQYF
TGTGCCAGCAGCCGACTACAGGGACCCGAGCAGTACTTC
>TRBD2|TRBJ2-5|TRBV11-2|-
CASSVLAGGRETQYF
TGTGCCAGCAGCGTACTAGCGGGGGGGCGGGAGACCCAGTACTTC
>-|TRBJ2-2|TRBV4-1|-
CASSQLGPQGRELFF
TGCGCCAGCAGCCAACTGGGGCCCCAAGGGCGGGAGCTGTTTTTT
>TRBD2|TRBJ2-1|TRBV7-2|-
CASSLEASGNNEQFF
TGTGCCAGCAGCTTAGAGGCTAGCGGGAACAATGAGCAGTTCTTC
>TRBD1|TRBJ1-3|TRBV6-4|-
CASSDSGRGRRNTIYF
TGTGCCAGCAGTGACTCAGGCAGGGGGCGAAGAAACACCATATATTTT
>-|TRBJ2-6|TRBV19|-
CATSGSGANVLTF
TGTGCCACCTCAGGATCTGGGGCCAACGTCCTGACTTTC
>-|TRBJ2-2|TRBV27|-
CASSLSRVPLTGELFF
TGTGCCAGCAGCCTCTCCCGGGTCCCTCTTACCGGGGAGCTGTTTTTT
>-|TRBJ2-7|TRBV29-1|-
CSVEDSYEQYF
TGCAGCGTCGAAGACAGTTACGAGCAGTACTTC
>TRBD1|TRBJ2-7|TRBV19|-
CASSPLSRQGEDYEQYF
TGTGCCAGTAGTCCCCTCTCGCGACAGGGGGAGGACTACGAGCAGTACTTC
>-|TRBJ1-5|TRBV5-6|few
CASSLGDKSNQPQHF
TGTGCCAGCAGCTTAGGGGATAAAAGCAATCAGCCCCAGCATTTT
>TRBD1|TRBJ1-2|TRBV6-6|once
CASSHGQGNGYTF
TGTGCCAGCAGCCACGGACAGGGGAATGGCTACACCTTC
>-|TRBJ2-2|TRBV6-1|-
CASSERGGFSSGELFF
TGTGCCAGCAGTGAAAGAGGGGGTTTCTCGTCTGGGGAGCTGTTTTTT
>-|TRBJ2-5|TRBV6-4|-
CASQIRRPRPLETQYF
TGTGCCAGCCAAATACGCAGACCGCGGCCCCTGGAGACCCAGTACTTC
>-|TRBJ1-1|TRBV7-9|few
CASTLGGRGNTEAFF
TGTGCCAGCACCCTGGGGGGGAGGGGGAACACTGAAGCTTTCTTT
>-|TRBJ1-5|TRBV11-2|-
CASSLGTAISNQPQHF
TGTGCCAGCAGCTTAGGGACAGCCATAAGCAATCAGCCCCAGCATTTT
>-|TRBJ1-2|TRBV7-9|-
CASSLAQGPYYGYTF
TGTGCCAGCAGCTTAGCACAGGGACCCTACTATGGCTACACCTTC
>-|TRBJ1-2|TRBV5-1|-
CASSISPGNGYTF
TGCGCCAGCAGCATATCCCCAGGGAATGGCTACACCTTC
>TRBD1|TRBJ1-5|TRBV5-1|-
CASSEGAESNQPQHF
TGCGCCAGCAGCGAGGGGGCCGAAAGCAATCAGCCCCAGCATTTT
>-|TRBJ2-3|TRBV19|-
CASSITRDWNTDTQYF
TGTGCCAGTAGTATCACGCGGGATTGGAACACAGATACGCAGTATTTT
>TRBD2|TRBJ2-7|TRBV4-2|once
CASSQDGGSGDSYEQYF
TGTGCCAGCAGCCAAGATGGGGGTAGCGGGGATTCGTACGAGCAGTACTTC
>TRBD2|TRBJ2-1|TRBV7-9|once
CASSFESGGYNEQFF
TGTGCCAGCAGCTTCGAGAGCGGGGGTTACAATGAGCAGTTCTTC
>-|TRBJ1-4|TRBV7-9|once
CASSLPTGVEKLFF
TGTGCCAGCAGCCTCCCGACCGGAGTCGAAAAACTGTTTTTT